The present TCR beta chain was sequenced within a study of T cells in Graves' hyperthyroidism and ophthalmopathy (dated 2019 in TCRdb). Describing the broader study: Peripheral blood samples were taken at initial diagnosis, before any treatment was given. The roughly 94 discovery patients were randomly split 7:3 into training and test sets. To identify TCR V-J signatures that set the groups apart, the researchers used a discovery cohort of 100 patients, made up of roughly 45 with Graves' ophthalmopathy and some 58 with stable Graves' hyperthyroidism. Whether ophthalmopathy could be predicted prospectively was tested in an independent validation cohort made up of some 20 hyperthyroidism patients plus 17 patients who later progressed to ophthalmopathy. The paper describes TCR Vbeta CDR3 sequencing of around 130 peripheral blood samples, made up of about 41 ophthalmopathy patients, 70 to 75 hyperthyroidism patients and 17 progressor patients. After blood sampling, hyperthyroidism patients were treated with methimazole at a starting dose of 30 mg daily, and ophthalmopathy patients were treated with high-dose intravenous methylprednisolone. Thyroid tissue and blood T-cell repertoires from more than five Graves' hyperthyroidism patients were also compared in the study.

As regards this clonotype: Which antigen it targets is not known. No quality values exist for individual bases; no much larger clone is one base distant.

Points the paper makes about the study in general: Most expanded thyroid clonotypes (frequency above 0.001) were also detected in blood, suggesting blood repertoires may reflect thyroid immune responses. In validation, the model predicted progression to ophthalmopathy a median of 6.5 months before onset, with 70% to 71% sensitivity and roughly 79% specificity. Sample size was not statistically predetermined, and investigators were not blinded to group allocation. A model built on a 13 V-J signature distinguished ophthalmopathy from stable hyperthyroidism, reaching around 87% sensitivity and around 81% specificity in cross-validation and 80%/75% in testing.

Hyperthyroidism patients were aged 18 to 65 years and newly diagnosed, with disease duration of less than 2 months. Patients with uncontrolled infections, other autoimmune diseases, pregnancy or lactation were excluded. Diagnoses were established on the basis of clinical symptoms, serum thyroxine and TRAb, thyroid ultrasound, and orbital computed tomography. For progressor patients, blood was drawn at the first diagnosis of hyperthyroidism, before any ophthalmopathy symptoms had appeared. Ficoll-Paque density gradient centrifugation was used to isolate PBMCs from approximately 10 ml of fresh peripheral blood. Patients classed as progressors first received a Graves' hyperthyroidism diagnosis and then went on to develop ophthalmopathy during follow-up. Trizol reagent was used to extract total RNA, and RNA quality was then checked on an Agilent 2100 Bioanalyzer. Amplification of TCR beta CDR3 regions was carried out from RNA transcripts. The TCR CDR3 was subjected to a first round of RT-PCR using the HTBI primer set and the Qiagen OneStep RT-PCR kit. Libraries were constructed in a second round of multiplex PCR, after which size selection and purification were performed. Paired-end sequencing of the libraries was performed with 100 bp reads on an Illumina HiSeq2000. The authors processed their data as follows. SOAPnuke was used to process the raw data, with reads discarded if the reads contained adapters or uncalled bases, had a mean Phred below 15, or lacked an exact constant-primer or identifier match. COPE v1.2.5 was used to merge high-quality paired reads, and clonotypes were defined as unique nucleotide sequences. MiTCR v1.1 was used to align the clonotypes against IMGT TRBV, TRBD and TRBJ reference segments. Only V-J combinations with frequency above 0.0001, covering 99% to 99.2% of repertoires, were analysed. A TCS score was defined as the ratio of F50 (clonal expansion) to E x V (chaos), with BLOSUM62-based TCRdist applied between CDR3 peptides within each V-J. Welch's t-statistics and random forest reduced roughly 530 V-J features to 10 to 15, which were used in a naive Bayes classifier (R e1071). TCRdb cleaned the public reads at Q25 with fastp, built clones with MiXCR and kept in-frame beta chains. Duplicate CDR3 protein sequences are folded into a single record with the most common DNA and genes. These V and J calls originate from TCRdb's pipeline instead of the authors' own analysis. This sample lists about 160,000 distinct CDR3 sequences; around 8.9% were detected once. The top ten clonotypes cover approximately 20% of the sample.

Unmatched junction bases come to 9, with V trimmed by 2 bases and J by 8 bases. Measured from the cysteine to the phenylalanine, the CDR3 is 14 residues long. Here the CDR3 DNA is all that survives: 42 bases in frame from base 1. As encoded in the germline V gene, CDR1 is SGDLS while CDR2 is YYNGEE. The origin of this receptor is a woman aged 18-29 years with Graves' hyperthyroidism that later progressed to Graves' ophthalmopathy. Sequences were obtained from blood. This sequence uses TRBV9 and TRBJ1-2; 7 middle bases align to TRBD1. The DNA sequence is as follows: TGTGCCAGCAGCGTTGATTTAGGGACAGAGGGCTACACCTTC. It translates to CASSVDLGTEGYTF. Beyond the CDR3, the reference TRBV9 and TRBJ1-2 genes provide the residues; the full variable domain reads: DSGVTQTPKHLITATGQRVTLRCSPRSGDLSVYWYQQSLDQGLQFLIQYYNGEERAKGNILERFSAQQFPDLHSELNLSSLELGDSALYFCASSVDLGTEGYTFGSGTRLTVV.